This T cell receptor (beta chain) appears in the sequencing data of a study of early stage breast cancer tumors (dated by TCRdb to 2016 to 2017). Concerning the study at large: Of the 15 to 20 invasive breast tumors, around twelve were found to be estrogen receptor-positive, progesterone receptor-positive and HER2-negative. Of the roughly twelve ER+/PR+/HER2- tumors, eight were classified as invasive ductal carcinomas and four as invasive lobular carcinomas. A read coverage of roughly 10-fold per sample was achieved on average. A total of around 2.7 million templates, representing some 1 million unique clonotypes, were detected across all samples.

Each sample was amplified as two independent genomic DNA replicates: roughly 0.5 ug for blood and roughly 1.5 ug for tumor or normal breast. TCRB sequencing of genomic DNA was carried out with the ImmunoSeq Intro kit according to the manufacturer's instructions. The multiplex PCR ran for around 30 cycles using proprietary primers and spike-in control sequences for absolute quantification. An 87-bp fragment spanning the CDR3 and flanking V and J genes was sequenced with single-end 150-bp reads. Each lane of an Illumina MiSeq using version 3.0 chemistry carried seven multiplexed samples, with two replicates per sample. The authors' pipeline ran thus. The vendor's proprietary pipeline processed the raw data and merged both replicates into a single result for each sample. Clonotypes were defined as productive rearrangements sharing the V-gene family, CDR3 amino acid sequence and J-gene segment. Clonality was calculated as 1 minus the normalized Shannon entropy (Pielou evenness) of TCRB abundances. T cell density was estimated by dividing total templates by the number of input cells inferred from the DNA input amount. Recon, run with its default parameters, was used to estimate overall repertoire diversity and clonality. A clonotype was considered tumor-enriched if its abundance in tumor exceeded 0.1% and was at least 32-fold higher than its abundance in normal breast. Here the immuneACCESS table is served through TCRdb, limited to in-frame sequences with V and J called. Missing clones are a known gap in these copies; in checked studies unresolved V genes cover under half, and the rest lacks a known reason. The D gene and trimming were derived from the DNA, and the V and J assignments and clone size from that table. The sample table contains 6,000 to 10,000 clones; only one count was recorded for 62% of them. The top ten clones comprise roughly 6.4% of the sample.

From cysteine to phenylalanine, the CDR3 is 14 amino acids long. Here the CDR3 DNA is all that survives: 42 bases in frame from base 1. In the germline V gene (reference sequence), CDR1 corresponds to SEHNR and CDR2 to FQNEAQ. V and J lose 1 base and 4 bases, and a span of 7 bases separates them. Of note for this clone: No antigen is known for it. No base-level quality is on record; no much larger clone is a single base apart.

General conclusions and limits of the study: About 2.5-fold higher T cell density and higher clonality were observed in tumors than in adjacent normal breast tissue. Greater similarity was observed between blood and normal breast repertoires than between blood and tumor repertoires, and tumor was distinguished from normal in about 90% of the 16 patients when each tissue was compared with blood. Enriched TCRB sequences shared across patients were mostly commonly generated sequences, unlikely to play an important role in the tumor microenvironment. Chain pairing and functional markers such as CD4, CD8 and FOXP3 were missed by bulk genomic DNA sequencing of unsorted cells. Because the cohort was small, a breakdown by tumor subtype could not be done.

About 18-50 mg of tumor tissue was diced and typically yielded more than 2.5 ug of DNA. The study profiled bulk TCR beta-chain repertoires in matched peripheral blood, tumor and adjacent normal breast tissue taken from some 17 patients with early-stage breast cancer. After resection, visually identified tumor tissue was excised and placed in prechilled RNAlater. Using a TissueLyser II, about 20-55 mg of tumor tissue was diced and homogenized in RLTplus buffer with beta-mercaptoethanol and antifoaming agent. The Qiagen AllPrep DNA/RNA Mini kit was used to extract genomic DNA. This sequence uses TRBV7-9 and TRBJ1-4; no D gene can be assigned with confidence. The sequence derives from an older person with breast cancer. Specimen: breast tumor tissue. The CDR3 in this case is CASSLGQNNEKLFF. The DNA sequence is given as TGTGCCAGCAGCTTAGGACAAAATAATGAAAAACTGTTTTTT.